This T cell receptor beta chain appears in the sequencing data of a study of blood T cell repertoires in COVID-19. At the level of the study: Acute-phase and convalescent COVID-19 samples originated in the United States, Italy and Spain. T cells, B-cell-depleted T cells, or PBMCs supplied cDNA or gDNA.

V trimming: 5 bases; J trimming: 4 bases; junction bases outside the gene matches: 4. This CDR3 is 15 amino acids long. From germline, CDR1 is MNHEY and CDR2 SVGAGI. As processed by the authors: How many nucleated cells were present was estimated from reference gene primer amplification. Sequenced by immunoSEQ multiplex PCR; TCRdb stores in-frame clones only, minus some. V, J and clone size reflect that table, while D and trimming were determined from the DNA. The sample has about 52,000 clones; around four fifths are singletons. The V gene is TRBV6-5, the J gene TRBJ2-1; 11 bases are a match to TRBD2. This receptor was identified in a man between 65 and 85 years old with active COVID-19. Material: peripheral blood. The CDR3 DNA reads as TGTGCCAGCAGTCCCGGGACTAGCGGTTACAATGAGCAGTTCTTC. Translation gives CASSPGTSGYNEQFF.